This T cell receptor (beta chain) stems from a study of neurological immune-mediated disorders. Unsorted libraries came from 2 million PBMCs stored at -80 °C. CDR3 length: 13 amino acids. V gave up 2 bases and J gave up 2 bases, with 6 bases separating them. Germline V gene data show CDR1 as MNHEY and CDR2 as SMNVEV (reference sequence). By share, this clonotype counts as medium-sized (0.01 to 0.1%). As for the cDNA, it was generated by 5'RACE with 10-nucleotide random UMIs. MiXCR, applied by TCRdb to the 5' RACE reads, yields one record per CDR3 protein. The repertoire has about 26,000 distinct CDR3 sequences, about 3.5% of them found once; the top ten carry 7%.

This TCR was recovered from a woman younger than 45 with multiple sclerosis. Specimen: PBMCs. The gene calls are TRBV27 and TRBJ1-1, with D unclear. CDR3 sequence reads: CASSLGTNTEAFF. The CDR3 DNA sequence: TGTGCCAGCAGTTTAGGCACCAACACTGAAGCTTTCTTT.